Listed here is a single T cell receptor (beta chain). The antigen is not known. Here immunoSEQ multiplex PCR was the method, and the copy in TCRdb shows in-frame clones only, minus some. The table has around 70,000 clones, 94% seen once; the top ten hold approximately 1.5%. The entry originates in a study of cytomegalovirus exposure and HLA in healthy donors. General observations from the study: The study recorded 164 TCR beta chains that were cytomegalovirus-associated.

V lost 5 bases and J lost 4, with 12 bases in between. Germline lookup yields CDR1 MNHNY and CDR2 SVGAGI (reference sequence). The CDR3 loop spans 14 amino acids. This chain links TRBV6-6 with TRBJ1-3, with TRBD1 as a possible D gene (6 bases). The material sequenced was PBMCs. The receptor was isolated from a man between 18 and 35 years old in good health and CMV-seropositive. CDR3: CASSVTGRGNTIYF. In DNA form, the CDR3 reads TGTGCCAGCAGTGTAACAGGGCGAGGAAACACCATATATTTT.